The clone carrying this T cell receptor (beta chain) was detected only a few times. The source of the sample is a study of beta chain features in type 1 diabetes. TCRB transcripts that were expressed got sequenced, as all of the isolated RNA had been reverse transcribed. Measured with immunoSEQ multiplex PCR; TCRdb has only the in-frame clones, and not every one. This sample yields approximately 150,000 clones, of which more than 9% are seen a single time; about 1.3% belongs to the top ten. The germline V gene encodes CDR1 SGDLS and CDR2 YYNGEE. This CDR3 is built from 14 residues. Trimming left V 1 base short and J 0 bases short, with 8 bases between.

The J gene is TRBJ2-7, the V gene TRBV9; D is possibly TRBD1 (7 bases). The source is a man younger than 30 in good health. Sequenced input: naive CD4+ T cells from blood. The CDR3 is CASSVQGGSYEQYF. The CDR3 DNA is TGTGCCAGCAGCGTACAGGGGGGCTCCTACGAGCAGTACTTC.